This T cell receptor beta chain was sequenced in a study of cytomegalovirus exposure and HLA in healthy donors. The overall study: Samples from HLA-typed donors yielded approximately 88 million unique TCRs in an early data release.

Amplification used 60 Vbeta primers and 13 Jbeta primers. Clones were read by immunoSEQ multiplex PCR, and TCRdb kept only the in-frame ones, dropping some. Among 150,000 to 200,000 clones listed, roughly 72% were seen once. Study-level points and caveats: Among TCR beta chains, those listed as cytomegalovirus-associated numbered over 150. Most subjects had HLA-A and HLA-B alleles reportedly predicted accurately by TCR beta sequences. Likely technical artifact: a cluster of highly shared sequence variants.

This clone was counted only a few times. Its antigen is not identified. Germline loops: CDR1 LNHDA, CDR2 SQIVND (reference sequence). Germline trimming cut 3 bases from V and 6 bases from J; bases unmatched to any gene: 1. The CDR3 runs 13 residues. This chain uses TRBV19 with TRBJ1-1, with TRBD1 matching 10 bases. The specimen was PBMCs. The TCR was taken from a man in his forties in good health and CMV-seropositive. CDR3 DNA: TGTGCCAGTAGTATGGACAGGGGGGCTGAAGCTTTCTTT. This codes for CASSMDRGAEAFF.